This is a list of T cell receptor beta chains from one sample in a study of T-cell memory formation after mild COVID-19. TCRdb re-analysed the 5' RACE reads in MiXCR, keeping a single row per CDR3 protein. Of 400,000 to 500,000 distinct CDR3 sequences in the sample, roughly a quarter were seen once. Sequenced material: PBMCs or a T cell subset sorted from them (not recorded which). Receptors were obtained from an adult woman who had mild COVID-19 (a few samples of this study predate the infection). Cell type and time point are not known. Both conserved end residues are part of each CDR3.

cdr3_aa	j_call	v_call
CATSRDRSGGRTGELFF	TRBJ2-2	TRBV15
CSFRDLNTEAFF	TRBJ1-1	TRBV29-1
CASSSAGGRRTDTQYF	TRBJ2-3	TRBV5-1
CACRTSGAYEQYF	TRBJ2-7	TRBV27
CASSQGVGSPLHF	TRBJ1-6	TRBV3-1
CASSPGSSGSSYNEQFF	TRBJ2-1	TRBV7-6
CASNPGAAGNQPQHF	TRBJ1-5	TRBV2
CASSRTSTDTQYF	TRBJ2-3	TRBV7-2
CASLGGGLYEQYF	TRBJ2-7	TRBV6-2/TRBV6-3
CASSLRGTGSIYEQYF	TRBJ2-7	TRBV3-1
CASSLLGSSTDTQYF	TRBJ2-3	TRBV7-7
CASSLSQGAVKNIQYF	TRBJ2-4	TRBV5-4
CASSSSRTGLYADTQYF	TRBJ2-3	TRBV5-1
CASSLSGRNTGELFF	TRBJ2-2	TRBV7-8
CASSFSGRADPANEQFF	TRBJ2-1	TRBV7-9
CASSLPRDAWLHTDTQYF	TRBJ2-3	TRBV7-2
CASSHGQALKLTEAFF	TRBJ1-1	TRBV11-1
CATSDLPRGRGLTGELFF	TRBJ2-2	TRBV24-1
CASSLTVNHEQYF	TRBJ2-7	TRBV7-3
CASIHSSGRNTGELFF	TRBJ2-2	TRBV3-1
CASSLLQGSHRGEQYF	TRBJ2-7	TRBV5-5
CASSYSGEETQYF	TRBJ2-5	TRBV6-5
CASGLETTGELFF	TRBJ2-2	TRBV12-5
CASSRGGAGRETQYF	TRBJ2-5	TRBV7-2
CASSLDLRKLFF	TRBJ1-4	TRBV7-6
CASRATSGGAKNIQYF	TRBJ2-4	TRBV6-5
CASSQGGTVLYGYTF	TRBJ1-2	TRBV4-1